These 6 T cell receptor beta chains were all obtained from the same sample, sequenced in a study of T cells in Graves' hyperthyroidism and ophthalmopathy (dated by TCRdb to between 2019 and 2020). The library was built by means of multiplex PCR. Reads for this sample came from an Illumina HiSeq 2000. Amplification of TCR beta CDR3 regions was carried out from RNA transcripts. The TCR CDR3 was subjected to a first round of RT-PCR using the HTBI primer set and the Qiagen OneStep RT-PCR kit. TCRdb took the public reads, trimmed them with fastp at Q25, ran MiXCR for clone calling and kept in-frame beta chains. Rows are combined by CDR3 protein, so each entry shows the most common genes and DNA. For this sample the table gives 640,000 or so distinct CDR3 sequences, of which 14% were detected only once. Clones ranked in the top ten supply about 7% of the sample. Sequencing input: blood. The receptors were sampled from a young woman with Graves' ophthalmopathy.

J is TRBJ1-1 and V is TRBV24-1; 8 nucleotides align to TRBD1. Per germline, CDR1 KGHDR and CDR2 SFDVKD. This CDR3 has 13 amino acids. Unmatched junction bases numbered 3, after V lost 7 bases and J lost 3 bases. The CDR3 region has the DNA TGTGCCACCAGCGGACAGGGATACACTGAAGCTTTCTTT. As protein: CATSGQGYTEAFF.

This clonotype was seen repeatedly, ten times or more. The V call is TRBV11-2, the J call TRBJ2-5, with 7 bases identical to TRBD2. V was clipped by 3 bases and J by 5 bases; unmatched bases: 6. The CDR3 has 14 residues. Germline loops: CDR1 SGHAT, CDR2 FQNNGV. The CDR3 DNA is TGTGCCAGCAGCTTTTGGGAGGGCGGGGAGACCCAGTACTTC. Translated: CASSFWEGGETQYF.

This sequence joins TRBV15 and TRBJ2-7; D call uncertain. The CDR3 is made up of 15 amino acids. Trimming took off 1 base at V and 0 bases at J, with 10 bases between the two ends. The germline CDR1 and CDR2 sequences are LNHNV and YYDKDF (reference sequence). The CDR3 loop is CATSRARRNSYEQYF. Written as DNA, the CDR3 is TGTGCCACCAGCAGAGCCCGGCGTAACTCCTACGAGCAGTACTTC.

The V gene is TRBV30, the J gene TRBJ2-5, with 7 bases lining up with TRBD2. The CDR3 runs 15 residues. Germline assignment: CDR1 GTSNPN and CDR2 SVGIG (reference sequence). V was clipped by 1 base and J by 1 base; unmatched bases: 6. This CDR3 reads CAWSASGTGQETQYF. The CDR3, as DNA: TGTGCCTGGAGTGCAAGCGGGACGGGCCAAGAGACCCAGTACTTC.

This clonotype was recorded at least ten times. This chain uses TRBV12-3 or TRBV12-4 with TRBJ1-1; no clear D gene. V lost 7 bases and J 2 bases, leaving 5 bases between the germline ends. The CDR3 has 11 residues. For the CDR3, the DNA is TGTGCCAGCAAATTAAACACTGAAGCTTTCTTT. Translation gives CASKLNTEAFF.

This clonotype was counted ten times or more. The chain employs TRBV30 and TRBJ2-7; 11 nucleotides match TRBD2. From germline, CDR1 is GTSNPN and CDR2 SVGIG (reference sequence). The CDR3 spans 14 residues. The V segment lost 3 bases and the J segment 5 bases; nucleotides outside the gene matches: 6. Here the CDR3 reads CAWSIAGGPDEQYF. CDR3 nucleotide sequence: TGTGCCTGGAGCATAGCGGGAGGGCCTGACGAGCAGTACTTC.